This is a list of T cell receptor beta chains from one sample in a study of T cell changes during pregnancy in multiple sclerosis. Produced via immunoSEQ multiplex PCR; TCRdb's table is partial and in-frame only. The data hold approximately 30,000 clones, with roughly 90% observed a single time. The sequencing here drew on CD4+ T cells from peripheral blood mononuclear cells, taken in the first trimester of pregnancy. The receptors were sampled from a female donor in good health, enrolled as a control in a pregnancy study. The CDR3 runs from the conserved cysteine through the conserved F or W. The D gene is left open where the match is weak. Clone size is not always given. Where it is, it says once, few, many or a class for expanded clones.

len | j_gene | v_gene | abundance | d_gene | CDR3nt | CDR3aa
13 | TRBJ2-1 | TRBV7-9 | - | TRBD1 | TGTGCCAGCAGCTTTCGGGACAGCTATGAGCAGTTCTTC | CASSFRDSYEQFF
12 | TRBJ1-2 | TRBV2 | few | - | TGTGCCAGCACGGCAGCGACCTATGGCTACACCTTC | CASTAATYGYTF
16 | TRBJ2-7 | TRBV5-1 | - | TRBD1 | TGCGCCAGCAGCTTGATGGCTGGGACAGGGAACAACGAGCAGTACTTC | CASSLMAGTGNNEQYF
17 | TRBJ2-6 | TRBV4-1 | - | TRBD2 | TGCGCCAGCAGCCAGGAGGGGAGGGGCTCTGGGGCCAACGTCCTGACTTTC | CASSQEGRGSGANVLTF
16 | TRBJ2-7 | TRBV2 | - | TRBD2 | TGTGCCAGCAGTGAATTTAGCGGGGGCAGTCTCTACGAGCAGTACTTC | CASSEFSGGSLYEQYF
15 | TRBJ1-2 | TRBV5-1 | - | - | TGCGCCAGCAGCTTGCCACCTCCGGGGGGCGGCGGCTACACCTTC | CASSLPPPGGGGYTF
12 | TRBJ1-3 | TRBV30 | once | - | TGTGCCTGGAGACTGGGCGCTCACACCATATATTTT | CAWRLGAHTIYF
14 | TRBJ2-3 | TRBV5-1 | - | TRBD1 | TGCGCCAGCAGCTCCAGACAGGGCTTGGGTACGCAGTATTTT | CASSSRQGLGTQYF
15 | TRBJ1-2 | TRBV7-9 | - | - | TGTGCCAGCAGCTTATTCGCAGCAGAAGCGTATGGCTACACCTTC | CASSLFAAEAYGYTF
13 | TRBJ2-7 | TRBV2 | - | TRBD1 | TGTGCCAGCAGCGGGACAGGACTTATCGAGCAGTACTTC | CASSGTGLIEQYF
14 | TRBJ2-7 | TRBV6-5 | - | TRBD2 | TGTGCCAGCAGTTTTACTAGCGGGAGATACGAGCAGTACTTC | CASSFTSGRYEQYF
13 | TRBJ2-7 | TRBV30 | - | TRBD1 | TGTGCCTGGTCCGGGACAGTGCCCTACGAGCAGTACTTC | CAWSGTVPYEQYF
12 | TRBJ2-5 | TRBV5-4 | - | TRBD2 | TGTGCCAGCACCCAGCGGGACGAGACCCAGTACTTC | CASTQRDETQYF
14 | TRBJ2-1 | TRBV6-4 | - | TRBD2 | TGTGCCAGCAGTCCGGGACTAGCCAACAATGAGCAGTTCTTC | CASSPGLANNEQFF
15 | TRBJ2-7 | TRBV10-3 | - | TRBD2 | TGTGCCATCAGTGCGTCTAGCGGGAGAATGTACGAGCAGTACTTC | CAISASSGRMYEQYF
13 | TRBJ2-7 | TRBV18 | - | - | TGTGCCAGCTCACCATCCGGGAGTCACGAGCAGTACTTC | CASSPSGSHEQYF
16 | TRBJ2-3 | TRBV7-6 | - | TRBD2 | TGTGCCAGCAGCCAATCTCGAGCGGGAGGGTCAGATACGCAGTATTTT | CASSQSRAGGSDTQYF
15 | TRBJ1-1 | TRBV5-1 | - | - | TGCGCCAGCTCCGAATTCGGGGGGGCGGCCACTGAAGCTTTCTTT | CASSEFGGAATEAFF
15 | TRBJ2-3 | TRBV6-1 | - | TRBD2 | TGTGCCAGCAGTGACCCAGCGGGGGCTAAAGATACGCAGTATTTT | CASSDPAGAKDTQYF
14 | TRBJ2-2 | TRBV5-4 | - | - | TGTGCCAGCAGCCTAGGAGGGAACACCGGGGAGCTGTTTTTT | CASSLGGNTGELFF
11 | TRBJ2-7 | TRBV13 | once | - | TGTGCCAGCAGCTTTACCTACGAGCAGTACTTC | CASSFTYEQYF
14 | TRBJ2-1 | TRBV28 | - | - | TGTGCCAGCAGTACCTCCCGGCGCGGTAATGAGCAGTTCTTC | CASSTSRRGNEQFF
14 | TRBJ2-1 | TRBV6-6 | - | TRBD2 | TGTGCCAGCAGCGGGACTAGCCAAGGGAATGAGCAGTTCTTC | CASSGTSQGNEQFF
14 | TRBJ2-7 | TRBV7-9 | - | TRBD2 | TGTGCCAGCAGTACACTAGCGGGTCTTACAGAGCAGTACTTC | CASSTLAGLTEQYF
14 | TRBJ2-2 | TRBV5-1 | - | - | TGCGCCAGCAGCTCCGGAGGGGAATCTGGGGAGCTGTTTTTT | CASSSGGESGELFF
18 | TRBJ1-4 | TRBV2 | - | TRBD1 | TGTGCCAGCAGCGGCAGGAGACAGGGGATATCAACTAATGAAAAACTGTTTTTT | CASSGRRQGISTNEKLFF
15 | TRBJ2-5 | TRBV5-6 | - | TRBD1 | TGTGCCAGCAGCGGGACAGCTAAGACACAAGAGACCCAGTACTTC | CASSGTAKTQETQYF
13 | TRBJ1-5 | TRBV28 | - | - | TGTGCCAGCAGTTTACAGGGTAATCAGCCCCAGCATTTT | CASSLQGNQPQHF
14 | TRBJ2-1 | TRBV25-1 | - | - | TGTGCCAGCAGTCGGTCGAGCTCCTACAATGAGCAGTTCTTC | CASSRSSSYNEQFF
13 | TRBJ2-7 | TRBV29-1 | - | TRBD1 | TGCAGCGTTGCAACAGGGGTATCCTACGAGCAGTACTTC | CSVATGVSYEQYF
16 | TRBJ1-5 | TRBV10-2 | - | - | TGCGCCAGCAGTGCCCTCGGACAGTATAGCAATCAGCCCCAGCATTTT | CASSALGQYSNQPQHF
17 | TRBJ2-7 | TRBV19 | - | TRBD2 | TGTGCCAGTAGTATCCGACTAGCGGGAGGGCGGTCCTACGAGCAGTACTTC | CASSIRLAGGRSYEQYF
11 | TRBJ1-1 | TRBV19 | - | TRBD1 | TGTGCCAGTAGGAGGGGGCGCTTGGCTTTCTTT | CASRRGRLAFF
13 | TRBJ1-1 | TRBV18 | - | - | TGTGCCAGCTCACCAACCCAGGGAACTGAAGCTTTCTTT | CASSPTQGTEAFF
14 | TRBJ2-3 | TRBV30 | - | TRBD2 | TGTGCCTGGTCCACGGGGGGGAGCACAGATACGCAGTATTTT | CAWSTGGSTDTQYF
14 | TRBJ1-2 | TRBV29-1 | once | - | TGCAGCGTTGATAATGCAGGGGCGATATATGGCTACACCTTC | CSVDNAGAIYGYTF
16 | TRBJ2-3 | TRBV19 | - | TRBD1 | TGTGCCAGTAGTATGGACAGGGGAAAAGGTGGAGATACGCAGTATTTT | CASSMDRGKGGDTQYF
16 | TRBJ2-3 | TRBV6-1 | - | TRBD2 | TGTGCCAGCAGTGAACTTAGCGGGGGGGCCACAGATACGCAGTATTTT | CASSELSGGATDTQYF
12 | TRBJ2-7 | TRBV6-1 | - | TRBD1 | TGTGCCAGCAGTTTAACAGGGGACGAGCAGTACTTC | CASSLTGDEQYF
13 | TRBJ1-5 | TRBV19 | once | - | TGTGCCAGTAGTAGACAGGGCAATCAGCCCCAGCATTTT | CASSRQGNQPQHF
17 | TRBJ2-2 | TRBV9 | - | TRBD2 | TGTGCCAGCAGCGCCACCGCGGGAGTGGTTGACACCGGGGAGCTGTTTTTT | CASSATAGVVDTGELFF
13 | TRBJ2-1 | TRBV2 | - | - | TGTGCCAGCAGTGACGCCAGTATCAATGAGCAGTTCTTC | CASSDASINEQFF
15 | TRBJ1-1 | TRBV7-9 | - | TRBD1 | TGTGCCAGCAGCTTCGGACAGGGCGGGAGCACTGAAGCTTTCTTT | CASSFGQGGSTEAFF
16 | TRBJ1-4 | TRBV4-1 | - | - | TGCGCCAGCAGCCAAGAGGCCTTTGCAACTAATGAAAAACTGTTTTTT | CASSQEAFATNEKLFF
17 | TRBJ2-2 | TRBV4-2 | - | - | TGTGCCAGCAGCCAAGATTTGCACGGGAGTAACACCGGGGAGCTGTTTTTT | CASSQDLHGSNTGELFF
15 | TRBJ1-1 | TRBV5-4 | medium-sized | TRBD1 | TGTGCCAGCAGCCCGACAGGGGGCGCGTACACTGAAGCTTTCTTT | CASSPTGGAYTEAFF
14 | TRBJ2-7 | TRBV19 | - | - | TGTGCCAGTAGTATAGCGCGAAGCTCCTACGAGCAGTACTTC | CASSIARSSYEQYF
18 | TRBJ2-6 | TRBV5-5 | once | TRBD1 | TGTGCCAGCAGCTTGGCCTTGGTATCGGGGACAGCTACCAACGTCCTGACTTTC | CASSLALVSGTATNVLTF
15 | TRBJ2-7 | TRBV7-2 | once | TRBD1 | TGTGCCAGCAGCTTAGGGCGGCAGGGGGCTGGCGAGCAGTACTTC | CASSLGRQGAGEQYF
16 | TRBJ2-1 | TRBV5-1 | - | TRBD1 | TGCGCCAGCAGCAGTACCTACAGGGGGCGGATGAATGAGCAGTTCTTC | CASSSTYRGRMNEQFF
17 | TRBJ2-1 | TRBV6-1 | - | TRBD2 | TGTGCCAGCAGTGGGGGCTTGGGACTAGCGCTTTACAATGAGCAGTTCTTC | CASSGGLGLALYNEQFF
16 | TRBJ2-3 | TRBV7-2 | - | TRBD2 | TGTGCCAGCAGCTTAGACCCCGGGAGGGTGACAGATACGCAGTATTTT | CASSLDPGRVTDTQYF
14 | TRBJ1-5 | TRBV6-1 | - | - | TGTGCCAGCAGTGGACAGTATAGCAATCAGCCCCAGCATTTT | CASSGQYSNQPQHF
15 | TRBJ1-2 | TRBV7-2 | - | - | TGTGCCAGCAGCTTAGCGGGGGGGTTTAACTATGGCTACACCTTC | CASSLAGGFNYGYTF
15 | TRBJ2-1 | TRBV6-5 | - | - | TGTGCCAGCAGCAGACTCATAAGCTCCTACAATGAGCAGTTCTTC | CASSRLISSYNEQFF
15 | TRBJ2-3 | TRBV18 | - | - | TGTGCCAGCTCACCTGGGGGCCACCCCCTAGATACGCAGTATTTT | CASSPGGHPLDTQYF
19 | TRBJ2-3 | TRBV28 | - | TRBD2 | TGTGCCAGCAGTTTACAGAGGGGGCTAGCGGGAGCTAGCACAGATACGCAGTATTTT | CASSLQRGLAGASTDTQYF